A single sample gave rise to the 5 T cell receptor beta chains below, sequenced in a study of PD-1 blockade in classical Hodgkin lymphoma. Every patient experienced relapse after autologous stem cell transplantation, and brentuximab vedotin exposure varied. Data came from immunoSEQ multiplex PCR; TCRdb stores just in-frame clones and leaves some out. The repertoire consists of tens of thousands of clones, with 90% to 95% occurring once and the leading ten covering about 8%. This material consisted of peripheral blood mononuclear cells (PBMCs), taken at baseline. Receptor source: a human donor with classical Hodgkin lymphoma.

The J gene is TRBJ2-7, the V gene TRBV6-6, with TRBD1 matching over 8 bases. The CDR3 consists of 16 residues. The ends lost 0 bases at V and 0 bases at J; junction bases unmatched: 4. The germline V gene has CDR1 MNHNY and CDR2 SVGAGI (reference sequence). The CDR3 coding sequence is TGTGCCAGCAGTTACTCTGGGACAGGTTCCTCCTACGAGCAGTACTTC. Protein: CASSYSGTGSSYEQYF.

This chain joins TRBV6-1 and TRBJ1-5; D is undetermined. This CDR3 has 15 residues. The germline V gene has CDR1 MNHNS and CDR2 SASEGT. V shed 3 bases and J shed 6 bases, with 15 bases lying between them. In nucleotides, the CDR3 is TGTGCCAGCAGTGACGGGGTGGCATCGGGTCAGCCCCAGCATTTT. Protein sequence: CASSDGVASGQPQHF.

The chain links TRBV2 to TRBJ2-7; TRBD2 agrees at 9 bases. Germline CDR1 SNHLY, CDR2 FYNNEI. V gave up 6 bases and J gave up 3 bases; unmatched junction bases: 9. The CDR3 is 15 amino acids. For the CDR3, the DNA is TGTGCCAGCAGGGAAACTAGCGGGTCAATCTACGAGCAGTACTTC. It is translated as CASRETSGSIYEQYF.

For the CDR3, the DNA is TGTGCCAGCAGCTTAGCGGAGAACTACGAGCAGTACTTC. This sequence encodes CASSLAENYEQYF. The chain combines TRBV7-6 with TRBJ2-7; D gene ambiguous. CDR1 and CDR2 from the germline V gene are SGHVS and FNYEAQ. The CDR3 totals 13 residues. Between the trimmed V and J ends, which lost 0 bases and 3 bases, there was a span of 6 bases.

The genes are TRBV15 and TRBJ2-1; 16 bases are shared with TRBD2. Germline values: CDR1 LNHNV, CDR2 YYDKDF (reference sequence). The CDR3 length is 17 residues. After removal of 1 base from V and 7 bases from J, the junction contained 4 bases not matched to a gene. The CDR3 bases are TGTGCCACCAGCAGAGGGGGACTAGCGGGAGGGAGGAATGAGCAGTTCTTC. It yields the protein CATSRGGLAGGRNEQFF.